The 3 T cell receptor beta chains listed next were all sequenced from one sample in a study of blood T cell repertoires in COVID-19. The repertoire was sequenced with immunoSEQ multiplex PCR; TCRdb's copy has only in-frame clones and lacks some. The sample lists a few hundred thousand clones; roughly 85% were seen once. Sequencing was done on a sample of peripheral blood. All receptors derive from a woman between 18 and 30 years old with acute or convalescent COVID-19.

V usage is TRBV27 and J usage is TRBJ2-4; a possible D gene is TRBD2 (7 bases). This CDR3 is 17 amino acids long. V gave up 7 bases and J gave up 0 bases, with 19 bases separating them. The germline V gene has CDR1 MNHEY and CDR2 SMNVEV (reference sequence). The CDR3 is CASTLKGGGGAKNIQYF. The CDR3, as DNA: TGTGCCAGCACCCTAAAGGGGGGCGGGGGAGCCAAAAACATTCAGTACTTC.

V usage is TRBV5-1 and J usage is TRBJ1-2; TRBD1 matches at 8 bases. The CDR3 consists of 14 residues. V gave up 4 bases and J gave up 2 bases; unmatched junction bases: 4. Germline CDR1 SGHRS, CDR2 YFSETQ. This CDR3 is CASSPGQANYGYTF. CDR3 DNA sequence: TGCGCCAGCAGCCCGGGACAGGCCAACTATGGCTACACCTTC. The full variable domain, with the rest looked up from reference TRBV5-1 and TRBJ1-2, is KAGVTQTPRYLIKTRGQQVTLSCSPISGHRSVSWYQQTPGQGLQFLFEYFSETQRNKGNFPGRFSGRQFSNSRSEMNVSTLELGDSALYLCASSPGQANYGYTFGSGTRLTVV.

This chain uses TRBV27 with TRBJ2-4; TRBD2 aligns across 7 bases. The V and J ends lost 4 bases and 7 bases, in that order; junction bases with no gene match: 4. The CDR3 contains 13 residues. Looked up from germline, CDR1 is MNHEY and CDR2 is SMNVEV (reference sequence). CDR3 amino acids: CASSSGGLNIQYF. In DNA form, the CDR3 reads TGTGCCAGCAGTTCGGGAGGTTTGAACATTCAGTACTTC.